This TCR beta chain emerged from a study of early T cells in non-severe SARS-CoV-2 infection. Germline assignment: CDR1 DFQATT and CDR2 SNEGSKA (reference sequence). Trimming shortened V by 3 bases and J by 4 bases, and 13 bases separated the two germline ends. There are 14 residues in the CDR3. TCRdb redid the calling of the 5' RACE reads with MiXCR, one entry per CDR3 protein. Among fewer than 75,000 distinct CDR3 sequences listed, roughly 21% were seen once. The origin of this receptor is an adult who was a healthcare worker with PCR-confirmed SARS-CoV-2 infection or an uninfected control (not recorded which). The material was whole blood, obtained at baseline. V gene TRBV20-1 combines with J gene TRBJ1-5; TRBD1 might be the D (5 bases). The CDR3 DNA reads as TGCAGTGCTAGGAGGAGTCAGGGAAATCAGCCCCAGCATTTT. Amino acid sequence: CSARRSQGNQPQHF.